This note documents a single T cell receptor (beta chain) sequence. The germline V gene has CDR1 SNHLY and CDR2 FYNNEI. This CDR3 spans 15 amino acids. The ends lost 6 bases at V and 7 bases at J; junction bases unmatched: 11. The data stem from a study of blood T cell repertoires in COVID-19. For the study at large: From T cells, B-cell-depleted T cells, or PBMCs came the material, which was cDNA or gDNA.

The data were produced by immunoSEQ multiplex PCR, yet TCRdb's version contains in-frame clones alone and is incomplete. Among about 220,000 clones listed, around four fifths were seen once. The chain carries TRBV2 and TRBJ1-5; 8 positions agree with TRBD1. The sequence was obtained from a young man with active or convalescent COVID-19. The specimen sequenced was peripheral blood. The DNA of the CDR3 is TGTGCCAGCAGCGAACAGGGGGTTTCGAGCCAGCCCCAGCATTTT. Its translation: CASSEQGVSSQPQHF.